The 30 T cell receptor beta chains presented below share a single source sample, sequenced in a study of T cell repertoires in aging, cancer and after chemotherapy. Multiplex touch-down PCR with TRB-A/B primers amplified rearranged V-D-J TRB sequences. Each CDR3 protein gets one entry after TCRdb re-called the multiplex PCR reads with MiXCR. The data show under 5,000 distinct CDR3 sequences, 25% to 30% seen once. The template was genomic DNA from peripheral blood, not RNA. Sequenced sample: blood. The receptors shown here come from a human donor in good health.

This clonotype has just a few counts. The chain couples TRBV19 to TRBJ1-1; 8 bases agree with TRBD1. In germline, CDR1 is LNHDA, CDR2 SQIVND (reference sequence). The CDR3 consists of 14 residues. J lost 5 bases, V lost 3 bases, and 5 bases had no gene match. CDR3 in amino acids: CASSIGQGWTEAFF. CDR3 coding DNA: TGTGCCAGTAGTATTGGACAGGGTTGGACTGAAGCTTTCTTT.

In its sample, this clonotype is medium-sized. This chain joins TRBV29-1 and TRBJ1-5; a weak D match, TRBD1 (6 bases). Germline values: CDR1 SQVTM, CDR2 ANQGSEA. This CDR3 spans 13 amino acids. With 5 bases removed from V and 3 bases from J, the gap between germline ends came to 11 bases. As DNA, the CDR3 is TGCAGCGTTCGACAGGAACTCAATCAGCCCCAGCATTTT. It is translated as CSVRQELNQPQHF.

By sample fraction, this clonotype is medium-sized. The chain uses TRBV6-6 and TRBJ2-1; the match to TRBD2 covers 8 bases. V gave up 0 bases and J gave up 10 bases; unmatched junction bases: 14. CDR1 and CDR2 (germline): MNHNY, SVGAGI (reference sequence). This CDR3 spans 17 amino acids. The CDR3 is CASSYSYLPAGADEQFF. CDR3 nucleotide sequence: TGTGCCAGCAGTTACTCGTATCTTCCAGCGGGAGCAGACGAGCAGTTCTTC.

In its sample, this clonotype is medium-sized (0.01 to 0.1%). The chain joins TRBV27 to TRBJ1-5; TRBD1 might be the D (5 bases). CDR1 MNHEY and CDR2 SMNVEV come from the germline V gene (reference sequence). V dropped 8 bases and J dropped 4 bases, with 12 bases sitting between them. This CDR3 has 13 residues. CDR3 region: CASGAGRNQPQHF. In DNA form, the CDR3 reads TGTGCCAGCGGCGCGGGACGGAATCAGCCCCAGCATTTT.

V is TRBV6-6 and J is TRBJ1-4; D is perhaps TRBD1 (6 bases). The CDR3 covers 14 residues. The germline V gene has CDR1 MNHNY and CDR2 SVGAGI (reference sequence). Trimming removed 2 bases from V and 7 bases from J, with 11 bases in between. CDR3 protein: CASSYQGQSEKLFF. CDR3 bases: TGTGCCAGCAGTTACCAGGGGCAGAGTGAAAAACTGTTTTTT.

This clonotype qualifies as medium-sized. This chain's CDR3 is CASSLGRANQPQHF. The CDR3 nucleotides read TGTGCCAGCAGCTTGGGACGGGCAAATCAGCCCCAGCATTTT. The chain is built from TRBV5-5 and TRBJ1-5; D gene unclear. The CDR3 is 14 residues long. Trimming stripped 0 bases from V and 4 bases from J, with 8 bases between. Germline V gene data show CDR1 as SGHKS and CDR2 as YYEKEE (reference sequence).

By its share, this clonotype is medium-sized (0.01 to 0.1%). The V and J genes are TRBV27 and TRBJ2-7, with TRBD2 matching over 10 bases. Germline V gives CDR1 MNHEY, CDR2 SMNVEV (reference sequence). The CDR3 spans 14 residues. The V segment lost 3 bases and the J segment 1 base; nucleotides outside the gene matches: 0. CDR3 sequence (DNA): TGTGCCAGCAGTTTTAGCGGGAGGTCCTACGAGCAGTACTTC. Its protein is CASSFSGRSYEQYF.

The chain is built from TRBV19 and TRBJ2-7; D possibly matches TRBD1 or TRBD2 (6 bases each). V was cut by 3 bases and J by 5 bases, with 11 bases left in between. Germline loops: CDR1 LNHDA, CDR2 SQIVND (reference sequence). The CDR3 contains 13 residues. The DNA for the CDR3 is TGTGCCAGTAGTATGGGGGGCAAAGACGAGCAGTACTTC. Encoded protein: CASSMGGKDEQYF.

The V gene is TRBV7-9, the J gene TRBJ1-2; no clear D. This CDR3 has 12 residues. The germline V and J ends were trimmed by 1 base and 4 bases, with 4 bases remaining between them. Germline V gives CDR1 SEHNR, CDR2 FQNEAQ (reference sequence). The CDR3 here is CASSLGGYGYTF. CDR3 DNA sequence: TGTGCCAGCAGCTTAGGGGGCTATGGCTACACCTTC.

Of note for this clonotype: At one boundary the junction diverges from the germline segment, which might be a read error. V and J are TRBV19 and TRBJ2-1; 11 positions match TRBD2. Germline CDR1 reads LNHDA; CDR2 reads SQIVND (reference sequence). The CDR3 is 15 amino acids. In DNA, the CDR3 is TGTGCCAGTAGTACAACTAGCGGGAGCTACGATGAGCAGTTCTTC. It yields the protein CASSTTSGSYDEQFF.

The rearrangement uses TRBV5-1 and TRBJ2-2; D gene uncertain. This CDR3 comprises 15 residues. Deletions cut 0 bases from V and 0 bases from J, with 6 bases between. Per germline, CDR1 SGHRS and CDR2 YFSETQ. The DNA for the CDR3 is TGCGCCAGCAGCTTGGACGGGCCGAACACCGGGGAGCTGTTTTTT. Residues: CASSLDGPNTGELFF.

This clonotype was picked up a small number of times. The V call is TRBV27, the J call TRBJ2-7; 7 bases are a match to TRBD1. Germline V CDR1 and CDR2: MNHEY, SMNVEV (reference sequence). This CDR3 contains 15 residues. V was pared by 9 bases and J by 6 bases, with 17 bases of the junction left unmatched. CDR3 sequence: CASWNRGFESGEQYF. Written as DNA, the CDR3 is TGTGCCAGTTGGAACAGGGGATTCGAGTCAGGCGAGCAGTACTTC.

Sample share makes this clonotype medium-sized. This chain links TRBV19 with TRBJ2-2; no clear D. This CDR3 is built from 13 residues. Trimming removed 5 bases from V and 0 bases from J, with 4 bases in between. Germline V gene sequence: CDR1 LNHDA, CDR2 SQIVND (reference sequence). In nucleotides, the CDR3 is TGTGCCAGTAGTGTAACGAACACCGGGGAGCTGTTTTTT. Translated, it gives CASSVTNTGELFF.

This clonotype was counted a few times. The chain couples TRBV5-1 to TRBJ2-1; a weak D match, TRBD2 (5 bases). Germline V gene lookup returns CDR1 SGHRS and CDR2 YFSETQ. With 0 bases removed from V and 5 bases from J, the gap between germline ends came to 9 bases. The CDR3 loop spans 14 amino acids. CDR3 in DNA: TGCGCCAGCAGCTTGGCCACTAGGAACAATGAGCAGTTCTTC. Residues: CASSLATRNNEQFF.

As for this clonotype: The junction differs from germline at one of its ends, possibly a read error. For the CDR3, the DNA is TGTGCCAGCAGCTTAGGGGGTGAGCAGTTCTTC. It encodes CASSLGGEQFF. The genes are TRBV12-3 or TRBV12-4 and TRBJ2-1, with a possible D match to TRBD1 (6 bases). CDR3 size: 11 residues.

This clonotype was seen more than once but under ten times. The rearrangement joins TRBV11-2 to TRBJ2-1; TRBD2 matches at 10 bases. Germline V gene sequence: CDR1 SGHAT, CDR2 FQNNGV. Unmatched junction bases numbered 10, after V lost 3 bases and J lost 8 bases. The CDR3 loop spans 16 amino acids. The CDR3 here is CASSLLGSGRADEQFF. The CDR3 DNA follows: TGTGCCAGCAGCTTGTTGGGGAGCGGGAGGGCCGATGAGCAGTTCTTC. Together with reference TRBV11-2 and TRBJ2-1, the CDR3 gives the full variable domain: EAGVAQSPRYKIIEKRQSVAFWCNPISGHATLYWYQQILGQGPKLLIQFQNNGVVDDSQLPKDRFSAERLKGVDSTLKIQPAKLEDSAVYLCASSLLGSGRADEQFFGPGTRLTVL.

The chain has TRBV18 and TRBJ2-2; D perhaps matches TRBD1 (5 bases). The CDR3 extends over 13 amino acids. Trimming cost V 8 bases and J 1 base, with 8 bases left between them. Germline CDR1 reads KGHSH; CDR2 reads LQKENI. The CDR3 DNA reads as TGTGCCAGCGCCCAGGGGAACACCGGGGAGCTGTTTTTT. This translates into CASAQGNTGELFF.

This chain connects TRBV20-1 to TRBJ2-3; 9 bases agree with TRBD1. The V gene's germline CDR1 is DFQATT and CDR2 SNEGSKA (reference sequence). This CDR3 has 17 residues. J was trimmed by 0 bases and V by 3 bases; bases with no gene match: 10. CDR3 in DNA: TGCAGTGCTAGGGCCCAAGGGACAGGGAAAAGCACAGATACGCAGTATTTT. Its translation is CSARAQGTGKSTDTQYF.

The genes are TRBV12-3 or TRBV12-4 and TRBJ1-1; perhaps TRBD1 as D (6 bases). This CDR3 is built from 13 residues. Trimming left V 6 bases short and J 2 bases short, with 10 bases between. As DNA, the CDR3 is TGTGCCAGCAGCTCAGGGGATAACACTGAAGCTTTCTTT. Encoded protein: CASSSGDNTEAFF.

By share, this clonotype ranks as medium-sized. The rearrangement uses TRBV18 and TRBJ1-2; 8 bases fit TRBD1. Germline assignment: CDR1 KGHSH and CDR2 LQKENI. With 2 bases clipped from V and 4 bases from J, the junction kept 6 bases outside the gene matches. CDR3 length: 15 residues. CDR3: CASSPRTGSRYGYTF. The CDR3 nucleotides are TGTGCCAGCTCACCAAGGACAGGGTCCCGCTATGGCTACACCTTC.

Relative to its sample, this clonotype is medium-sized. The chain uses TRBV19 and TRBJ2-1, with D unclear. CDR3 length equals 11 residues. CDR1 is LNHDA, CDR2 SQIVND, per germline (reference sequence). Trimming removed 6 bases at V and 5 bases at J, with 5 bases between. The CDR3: CASRNNNEQFF. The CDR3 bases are TGTGCCAGTAGAAACAACAATGAGCAGTTCTTC.

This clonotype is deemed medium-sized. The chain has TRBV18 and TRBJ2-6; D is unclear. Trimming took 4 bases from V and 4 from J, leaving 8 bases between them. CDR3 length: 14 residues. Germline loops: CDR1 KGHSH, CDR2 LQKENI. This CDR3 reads CASSLIAGANVLTF. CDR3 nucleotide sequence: TGTGCCAGCTCACTCATCGCCGGGGCCAACGTCCTGACTTTC.

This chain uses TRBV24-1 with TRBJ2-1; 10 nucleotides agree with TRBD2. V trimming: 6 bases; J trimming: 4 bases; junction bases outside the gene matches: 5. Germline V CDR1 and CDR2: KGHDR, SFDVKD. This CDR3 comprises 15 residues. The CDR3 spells CATSSGRVGYNEQFF. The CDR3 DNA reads TGTGCCACCAGTAGCGGGAGGGTTGGGTACAATGAGCAGTTCTTC.

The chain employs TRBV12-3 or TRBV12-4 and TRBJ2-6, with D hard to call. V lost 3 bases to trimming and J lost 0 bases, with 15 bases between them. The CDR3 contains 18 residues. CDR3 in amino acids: CASSFAPGLCSGANVLTF. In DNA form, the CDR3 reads TGTGCCAGCAGTTTTGCCCCCGGGCTGTGCTCTGGGGCCAACGTCCTGACTTTC.

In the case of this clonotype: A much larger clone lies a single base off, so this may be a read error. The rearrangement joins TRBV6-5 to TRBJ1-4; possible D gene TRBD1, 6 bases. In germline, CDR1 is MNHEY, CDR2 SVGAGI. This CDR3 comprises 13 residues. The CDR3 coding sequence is TGTACCAGCAGTGCTACAGGGAGGGAAAAACTGTTTTTT. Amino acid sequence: CTSSATGREKLFF.

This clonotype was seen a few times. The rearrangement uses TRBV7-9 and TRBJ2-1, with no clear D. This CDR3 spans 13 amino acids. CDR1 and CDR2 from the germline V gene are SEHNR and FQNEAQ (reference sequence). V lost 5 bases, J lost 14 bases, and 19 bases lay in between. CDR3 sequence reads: CASSPLIGSVEFF. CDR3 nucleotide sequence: TGTGCCAGCAGCCCTCTGATAGGGTCCGTCGAGTTCTTC.

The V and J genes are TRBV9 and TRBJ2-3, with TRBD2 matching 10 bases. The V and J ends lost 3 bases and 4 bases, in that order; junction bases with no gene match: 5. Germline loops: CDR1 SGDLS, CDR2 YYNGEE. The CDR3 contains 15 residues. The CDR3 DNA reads TGTGCCAGCAGCGAGCTAGCGGGAGTGGCAGATACGCAGTATTTT. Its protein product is CASSELAGVADTQYF.

The CDR3 nucleotides are TGTGCCAGCAGCCCGGACACTGATAGCAATCAGCCCCAGCATTTT. This sequence encodes CASSPDTDSNQPQHF. This chain connects TRBV28 to TRBJ1-5; TRBD1 is a possible D gene (5 bases). This CDR3 comprises 15 residues. The V gene's germline CDR1 is MDHEN and CDR2 SYDVKM. The V gene lost 6 bases and the J gene lost 0 bases, with 12 bases spanning the gap.

Written as DNA, the CDR3 is TGTGCCTGGAGTCCAAACAGGGTCGCGAACTATGGCTACACCTTC. It is translated as CAWSPNRVANYGYTF. The rearrangement uses TRBV30 and TRBJ1-2, with a weak D call TRBD1 (6 bases). Trimming removed 2 bases at V and 2 bases at J, with 15 bases between. Germline V gene sequence: CDR1 GTSNPN, CDR2 SVGIG (reference sequence). This CDR3 spans 15 amino acids.

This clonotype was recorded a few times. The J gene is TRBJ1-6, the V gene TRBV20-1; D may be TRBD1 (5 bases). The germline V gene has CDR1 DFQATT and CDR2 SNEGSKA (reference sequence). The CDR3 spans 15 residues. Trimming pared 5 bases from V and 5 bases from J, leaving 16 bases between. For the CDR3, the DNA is TGCAGTGCTCGTAGGTGGGGGGAAGATAATTCACCCCTCCACTTT. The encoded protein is CSARRWGEDNSPLHF.